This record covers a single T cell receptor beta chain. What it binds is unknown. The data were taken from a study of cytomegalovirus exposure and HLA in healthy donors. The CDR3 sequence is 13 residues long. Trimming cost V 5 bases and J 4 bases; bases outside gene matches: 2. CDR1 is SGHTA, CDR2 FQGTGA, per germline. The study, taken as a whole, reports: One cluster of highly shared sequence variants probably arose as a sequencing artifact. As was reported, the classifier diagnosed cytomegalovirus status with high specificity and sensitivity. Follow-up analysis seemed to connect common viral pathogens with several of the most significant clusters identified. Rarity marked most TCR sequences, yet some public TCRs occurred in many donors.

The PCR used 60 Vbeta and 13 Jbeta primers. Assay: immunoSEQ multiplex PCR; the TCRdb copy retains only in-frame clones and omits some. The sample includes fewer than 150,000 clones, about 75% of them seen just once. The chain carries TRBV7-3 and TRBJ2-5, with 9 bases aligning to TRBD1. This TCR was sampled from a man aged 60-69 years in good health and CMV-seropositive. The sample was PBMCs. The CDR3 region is CASSRGQGETQYF. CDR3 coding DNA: TGTGCCAGCAGCCGGGGACAGGGAGAGACCCAGTACTTC.